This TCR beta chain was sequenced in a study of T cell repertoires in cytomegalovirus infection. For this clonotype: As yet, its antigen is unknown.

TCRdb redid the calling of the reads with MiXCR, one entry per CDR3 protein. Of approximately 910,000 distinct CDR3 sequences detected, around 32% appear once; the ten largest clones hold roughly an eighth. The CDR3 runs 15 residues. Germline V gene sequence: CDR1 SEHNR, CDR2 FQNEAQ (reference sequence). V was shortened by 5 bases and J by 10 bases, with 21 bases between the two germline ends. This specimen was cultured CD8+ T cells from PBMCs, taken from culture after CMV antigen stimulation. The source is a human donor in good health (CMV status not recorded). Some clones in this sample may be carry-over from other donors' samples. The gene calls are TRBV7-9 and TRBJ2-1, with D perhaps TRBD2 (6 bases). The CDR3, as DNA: TGTGCCAGCAGCAGACGGGACTCAGGGAGTAGCGAGCAGTTCTTC. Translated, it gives CASSRRDSGSSEQFF.